A selection of T cell receptor beta chains follows, all from one sample in a study of T cell responses to AZD1222 COVID-19 vaccine. TCRdb keeps only in-frame clones here, not all; method: immunoSEQ multiplex PCR. Here the sample spans some 73,000 clones, 75% to 90% being singletons. The sample here was peripheral blood, taken 28 days after the second AZD1222 dose. These receptors came from an adult who received the AZD1222 COVID-19 vaccine. Both conserved end residues are part of each CDR3. Fields, in order: V gene, D gene, J gene, clone size, CDR3 DNA, CDR3 protein. D genes are given only for firm matches. A row's size may be missing; if present it is once, few, many or a size class.

v_gene: TRBV6-5; d_gene: .; j_gene: TRBJ1-6; abundance: .; CDR3nt: TGTGCCAGCAGGCAGGGCTCGGATTCACCCCTCCACTTT; CDR3aa: CASRQGSDSPLHF
v_gene: TRBV6-5; d_gene: .; j_gene: TRBJ2-7; abundance: .; CDR3nt: TGTGCCAGCAGTAGACAGACCTCATACGAGCAGTACTTC; CDR3aa: CASSRQTSYEQYF
v_gene: TRBV12-3/TRBV12-4; d_gene: .; j_gene: TRBJ2-3; abundance: few; CDR3nt: TGTGCCAGCAGCCCCCCGGGACCCCAGGCTGGGTATTTT; CDR3aa: CASSPPGPQAGYF
v_gene: TRBV29-1; d_gene: TRBD2; j_gene: TRBJ2-5; abundance: .; CDR3nt: TGCAGCATCCCAAGCGGGGCCGAAGAGACCCAGTACTTC; CDR3aa: CSIPSGAEETQYF
v_gene: TRBV5-4; d_gene: TRBD2; j_gene: TRBJ2-3; abundance: .; CDR3nt: TGTGCCAGCAGCAGAACTAGCGGACCCCGTGCTAGCACAGATACGCAGTATTTT; CDR3aa: CASSRTSGPRASTDTQYF
v_gene: TRBV30; d_gene: .; j_gene: TRBJ1-6; abundance: .; CDR3nt: TGTGCCTGGAGTAGTGGGACGCCTAATTCACCCCTCCACTTT; CDR3aa: CAWSSGTPNSPLHF
v_gene: TRBV30; d_gene: TRBD1; j_gene: TRBJ1-3; abundance: .; CDR3nt: TGTGCCTGGAACCGTGGACAGGGCTCTGGAAACACCATATATTTT; CDR3aa: CAWNRGQGSGNTIYF
v_gene: TRBV10-1; d_gene: TRBD2; j_gene: TRBJ2-1; abundance: .; CDR3nt: TGCGCCAGCAGTGACTCGGCGGGAGAGAACAATGAGCAGTTCTTC; CDR3aa: CASSDSAGENNEQFF
v_gene: TRBV20-1; d_gene: TRBD2; j_gene: TRBJ2-1; abundance: .; CDR3nt: TGCAGTGCTAGTGGGGGGACTAGGAGGGTAAGTGAGCAGTTCTTC; CDR3aa: CSASGGTRRVSEQFF
v_gene: TRBV19; d_gene: .; j_gene: TRBJ1-2; abundance: .; CDR3nt: TGTGCCAGTAGTCCCGGGACGTATGGCTACACCTTC; CDR3aa: CASSPGTYGYTF
v_gene: TRBV25-1; d_gene: TRBD1; j_gene: TRBJ1-2; abundance: .; CDR3nt: TGTGCCAGCAGTACAGGGGGCAGGGGATATGGCTACACCTTC; CDR3aa: CASSTGGRGYGYTF
v_gene: TRBV24-1; d_gene: .; j_gene: TRBJ1-2; abundance: .; CDR3nt: TGTGCCACCCCTTCTGGGCAGGGCCTTCCTAACTATGGCTACACCTTC; CDR3aa: CATPSGQGLPNYGYTF
v_gene: TRBV19; d_gene: .; j_gene: TRBJ1-2; abundance: few; CDR3nt: TGTGCCAGTAGTATCCAATCGCCGGGGGGCCTTTTAGCTGGCTACACCTTC; CDR3aa: CASSIQSPGGLLAGYTF
v_gene: TRBV18; d_gene: TRBD1; j_gene: TRBJ1-3; abundance: few; CDR3nt: TGTGCCAGCTCACCCCAACAGGGGTGGGAAAACACCATATATTTT; CDR3aa: CASSPQQGWENTIYF
v_gene: TRBV15; d_gene: TRBD1; j_gene: TRBJ1-6; abundance: .; CDR3nt: TGTGCCACCAGGCTGGGACAGGGATCATCACCCCTCCACTTT; CDR3aa: CATRLGQGSSPLHF
v_gene: TRBV14; d_gene: TRBD1; j_gene: TRBJ1-3; abundance: .; CDR3nt: TGTGCCAGCAGCACTCGGGACAGGGGCTCTGGAAACACCATATATTTT; CDR3aa: CASSTRDRGSGNTIYF
v_gene: TRBV5-4; d_gene: .; j_gene: TRBJ1-4; abundance: .; CDR3nt: TGTGCCAGCAGCCCGGGGACACTAAATGAAAAACTGTTTTTT; CDR3aa: CASSPGTLNEKLFF
v_gene: TRBV10-3; d_gene: TRBD2; j_gene: TRBJ2-1; abundance: .; CDR3nt: TGTGCCATCAGTGATGACGGGAGGGCCGGACCCTACAATGAGCAGTTCTTC; CDR3aa: CAISDDGRAGPYNEQFF
v_gene: TRBV5-4; d_gene: TRBD1; j_gene: TRBJ2-1; abundance: .; CDR3nt: TGTGCCAGCACGACCCGGGACAGGGCTAACAATGAGCAGTTCTTC; CDR3aa: CASTTRDRANNEQFF
v_gene: TRBV12-3/TRBV12-4; d_gene: .; j_gene: TRBJ1-2; abundance: .; CDR3nt: TGTGCCAGCAGTTTAGGGGGGCCAAATCACTACACCTTC; CDR3aa: CASSLGGPNHYTF
v_gene: TRBV27; d_gene: TRBD2; j_gene: TRBJ2-1; abundance: .; CDR3nt: TGTGCCAGCAGTTTTCCTCGACTAGCGGGGGGCAATGAGCAGTTCTTC; CDR3aa: CASSFPRLAGGNEQFF
v_gene: TRBV18; d_gene: .; j_gene: TRBJ1-5; abundance: once; CDR3nt: TGTGCCAGCTCACCAGGACAGAGCAATCAGCCCCAGCATTTT; CDR3aa: CASSPGQSNQPQHF
v_gene: TRBV6-5; d_gene: .; j_gene: TRBJ1-2; abundance: .; CDR3nt: TGTGCCAGCAGTTACCTCCTAGACAGGAAGGTCGGCGGCTACACCTTC; CDR3aa: CASSYLLDRKVGGYTF
v_gene: TRBV9; d_gene: TRBD1; j_gene: TRBJ2-7; abundance: once; CDR3nt: TGTGCCAGCAGCGGCCGGGACAGGGGCGGGGTAGGTGAGCAGTACTTC; CDR3aa: CASSGRDRGGVGEQYF
v_gene: TRBV11-1; d_gene: .; j_gene: TRBJ2-2; abundance: .; CDR3nt: TGTGCCAGCAGCTTAGGTGTAGGGGCCGGGGAGCTGTTTTTT; CDR3aa: CASSLGVGAGELFF
v_gene: TRBV5-1; d_gene: TRBD2; j_gene: TRBJ2-2; abundance: .; CDR3nt: TGCGCCAGCAGCTTGGCCCAAGCGGGAGTAGGGACCGGGGAGCTGTTTTTT; CDR3aa: CASSLAQAGVGTGELFF
v_gene: TRBV7-2; d_gene: .; j_gene: TRBJ1-2; abundance: .; CDR3nt: TGTGCCAGCATCCCCGGGGGGCGCACGCCACTTGCCGGCTACACCTTC; CDR3aa: CASIPGGRTPLAGYTF
v_gene: TRBV7-6; d_gene: .; j_gene: TRBJ1-6; abundance: .; CDR3nt: TGTGCCAGCAGCTTATCGGTTGACTCCTATAATTCACCCCTCCACTTT; CDR3aa: CASSLSVDSYNSPLHF
v_gene: TRBV7-2; d_gene: TRBD2; j_gene: TRBJ2-1; abundance: .; CDR3nt: TGTGCCAGCAGCACCGGGGGGGCCATCTATGAGCAGTTCTTC; CDR3aa: CASSTGGAIYEQFF
v_gene: TRBV5-4; d_gene: .; j_gene: TRBJ1-1; abundance: .; CDR3nt: TGTGCCAGCAGCTTTGATCCCAGGGCGCAAGCTTTCTTT; CDR3aa: CASSFDPRAQAFF
v_gene: TRBV28; d_gene: TRBD1; j_gene: TRBJ1-6; abundance: .; CDR3nt: TGTGCCAGCAGGGCCCCCCTTGGTCGGGACAGCAATTCACCCCTCCACTTT; CDR3aa: CASRAPLGRDSNSPLHF
v_gene: TRBV28; d_gene: .; j_gene: TRBJ2-1; abundance: .; CDR3nt: TGTGCCAGCAGGGGGCAGGGGCCCTCCTACAATGAGCAGTTCTTC; CDR3aa: CASRGQGPSYNEQFF
v_gene: TRBV5-1; d_gene: .; j_gene: TRBJ1-2; abundance: .; CDR3nt: TGCGCCAGCAGCTTGGGCACCTACTATGGCTACACCTTC; CDR3aa: CASSLGTYYGYTF
v_gene: TRBV3-1/TRBV3-2; d_gene: .; j_gene: TRBJ2-5; abundance: .; CDR3nt: TGTGCCAGTGGGACAACCCAGACCCAGTACTTC; CDR3aa: CASGTTQTQYF
v_gene: TRBV10-1; d_gene: .; j_gene: TRBJ2-1; abundance: .; CDR3nt: TGCGCCAGCAGCGCCCAGGTAGGCTTGGTTGATGAGCAGTTCTTC; CDR3aa: CASSAQVGLVDEQFF
v_gene: TRBV27; d_gene: .; j_gene: TRBJ2-3; abundance: once; CDR3nt: TGTGCCAGCAGTCGAGCCGGGACACGATACACAGATACGCAGTATTTT; CDR3aa: CASSRAGTRYTDTQYF
v_gene: TRBV9; d_gene: .; j_gene: TRBJ2-1; abundance: .; CDR3nt: TGTGCCAGCAGCGTTGGAGCGCAATCTGGTAATGAGCAGTTCTTC; CDR3aa: CASSVGAQSGNEQFF
v_gene: TRBV7-9; d_gene: TRBD1; j_gene: TRBJ1-5; abundance: .; CDR3nt: TGTGCCAGCAGCCTCGGGACAGGGCATTCTCAGCCCCAGCATTTT; CDR3aa: CASSLGTGHSQPQHF
v_gene: TRBV6-2/TRBV6-3; d_gene: TRBD2; j_gene: TRBJ2-2; abundance: .; CDR3nt: TGTGCCAGCAGCAGACTAGCCGGCGGGGAGCTGTTTTTT; CDR3aa: CASSRLAGGELFF
v_gene: TRBV7-6; d_gene: TRBD1; j_gene: TRBJ2-7; abundance: .; CDR3nt: TGTGCCAGCAGCCCCCAATCCGCCGGAGGGACAGGGGTCTACGAGCAGTACTTC; CDR3aa: CASSPQSAGGTGVYEQYF
v_gene: TRBV28; d_gene: .; j_gene: TRBJ1-5; abundance: .; CDR3nt: TGTGCCAGCAGTTTTCGGTCGGTTAATCAGCCCCAGCATTTT; CDR3aa: CASSFRSVNQPQHF
v_gene: TRBV6-2/TRBV6-3; d_gene: .; j_gene: TRBJ2-2; abundance: .; CDR3nt: TGTGCCAGCAGTTACTCCCCCACTGTCGGCGGGGAGCTGTTTTTT; CDR3aa: CASSYSPTVGGELFF
v_gene: TRBV4-2; d_gene: TRBD1; j_gene: TRBJ1-2; abundance: .; CDR3nt: TGTGCCAGCAGCCAGGGACAGCTGTATGGCTACACCTTC; CDR3aa: CASSQGQLYGYTF
v_gene: TRBV11-3; d_gene: .; j_gene: TRBJ1-5; abundance: .; CDR3nt: TGTGCCCCAGGGCCCCAGCATTTT; CDR3aa: CAPGPQHF
v_gene: TRBV27; d_gene: TRBD1; j_gene: TRBJ2-7; abundance: few; CDR3nt: TGTGCCAGCAGTTTATCGACAGGGGATAACTACGAGCAGTACTTC; CDR3aa: CASSLSTGDNYEQYF
v_gene: TRBV29-1; d_gene: .; j_gene: TRBJ2-5; abundance: .; CDR3nt: TGCAGCGTTAATCGGGGGGCAGCACAAGAGACCCAGTACTTC; CDR3aa: CSVNRGAAQETQYF
v_gene: TRBV19; d_gene: .; j_gene: TRBJ2-5; abundance: .; CDR3nt: TGTGCCAGTAGTATTAGTTTCGGGTACCAAGAGACCCAGTACTTC; CDR3aa: CASSISFGYQETQYF
v_gene: TRBV5-4; d_gene: TRBD2; j_gene: TRBJ2-7; abundance: .; CDR3nt: TGTGCCAGCAGCCTAGCGGGGGACCCCTACGAGCAGTACTTC; CDR3aa: CASSLAGDPYEQYF
v_gene: TRBV3-1/TRBV3-2; d_gene: .; j_gene: TRBJ1-2; abundance: .; CDR3nt: TGTGCCAGCAGCCAGGTGTCGTCCTATGGCTACACCTTC; CDR3aa: CASSQVSSYGYTF
v_gene: TRBV2; d_gene: .; j_gene: TRBJ2-3; abundance: .; CDR3nt: TGTGCCAGCAGAAATAGGGCCACAGATACGCAGTATTTT; CDR3aa: CASRNRATDTQYF
v_gene: TRBV18; d_gene: .; j_gene: TRBJ1-1; abundance: .; CDR3nt: TGTGCCAGCTCATTAAAACAGGTGAACACTGAAGCTTTCTTT; CDR3aa: CASSLKQVNTEAFF
v_gene: TRBV6-5; d_gene: TRBD1; j_gene: TRBJ1-6; abundance: .; CDR3nt: TGTGCCAGCAGTTACTTCACAGGGGGGCATTCACCCCTCCACTTT; CDR3aa: CASSYFTGGHSPLHF
v_gene: TRBV6-5; d_gene: TRBD2; j_gene: TRBJ2-3; abundance: .; CDR3nt: TGTGCCAGCAGTTTACTAGCGGCTAGCACAGATACGCAGTATTTT; CDR3aa: CASSLLAASTDTQYF